Presented here are 9 T cell receptor beta chains from one specimen sequenced in a study of PD-1 blockade in classical Hodgkin lymphoma. Every single patient, without exception, relapsed after autologous stem cell transplantation, and brentuximab vedotin exposure varied. Profiled with immunoSEQ multiplex PCR; TCRdb holds only in-frame clones, not every one. This sample has about 41,000 clones, with over 60% found just once. Here the sequenced sample was peripheral blood mononuclear cells (PBMCs), taken at baseline. Receptor source: a human donor with classical Hodgkin lymphoma.

The sample holds a few counts of this clone. J is TRBJ2-5 and V is TRBV18, with a possible D match to TRBD1 (5 bases). V lost 2 bases and J lost 2, with 12 bases in between. The CDR3 totals 15 residues. Germline CDR1 KGHSH, CDR2 LQKENI. The CDR3 region has the DNA TGTGCCAGCTCACCAATGGAAGGGGCACAAGAGACCCAGTACTTC. As protein: CASSPMEGAQETQYF.

The chain combines TRBV18 with TRBJ2-2; D gene uncertain. Per the germline V gene, CDR1 is KGHSH and CDR2 is LQKENI. The CDR3 is 18 amino acids. V lost 2 bases and J lost 2, with 18 bases in between. The CDR3: CASSPLSFRTANTGELFF. In DNA, the CDR3 is TGTGCCAGCTCACCATTGAGTTTCAGGACGGCAAACACCGGGGAGCTGTTTTTT. Supplemented by reference TRBV18 and TRBJ2-2, the full variable domain reads NAGVMQNPRHLVRRRGQEARLRCSPMKGHSHVYWYRQLPEEGLKFMVYLQKENIIDESGMPKERFSAEFPKEGPSILRIQQVVRGDSAAYFCASSPLSFRTANTGELFFGEGSRLTVL.

V gene TRBV27 combines with J gene TRBJ2-2; 9 nucleotides line up with TRBD2. V gave up 7 bases and J gave up 5 bases; unmatched junction bases: 20. The CDR3 extends over 19 amino acids. Germline V CDR1 and CDR2: MNHEY, SMNVEV (reference sequence). In DNA form, the CDR3 reads TGTGCCAGCACCCCCCCTGCGACTAGCGGCGGGGAAGGGACCGGGGAGCTGTTTTTT. It encodes CASTPPATSGGEGTGELFF.

This chain connects TRBV6-5 to TRBJ1-6; maybe TRBD1 (5 bases). The CDR3 loop spans 14 amino acids. V shed 1 base and J shed 5 bases, with 6 bases lying between them. Germline V gene sequence: CDR1 MNHEY, CDR2 SVGAGI. CDR3: CASSYLQDNSPLHF. The CDR3, as DNA: TGTGCCAGCAGTTACTTACAGGATAATTCACCCCTCCACTTT.

A single count supports this clone. This chain's CDR3 is CASLTGNNQPQHF. The CDR3 bases are TGTGCCAGTTTAACAGGGAACAATCAGCCCCAGCATTTT. The chain joins TRBV6-6 to TRBJ1-5; tentative D call: TRBD1 (6 bases). This CDR3 spans 13 amino acids. Per the germline V gene, CDR1 is MNHNY and CDR2 is SVGAGI (reference sequence). The V end was cut by 9 bases, the J end by 3 bases, with 12 bases between.

This clone was seen a single time. This chain connects TRBV7-2 to TRBJ1-2; no definite D call. Germline loops: CDR1 SGHTA, CDR2 FQGNSA. V was cut by 5 bases and J by 4 bases, with 11 bases left in between. The CDR3 spans 13 residues. The CDR3 loop is CASSPWMGYGYTF. The CDR3 DNA sequence: TGTGCCAGCAGCCCATGGATGGGCTATGGCTACACCTTC.

J is TRBJ2-1 and V is TRBV28, with D unresolved. V was trimmed by 2 bases and J by 2 bases, leaving 10 bases between them. Germline CDR1 reads MDHEN; CDR2 reads SYDVKM. The CDR3 totals 15 residues. The CDR3: CASSLNRSPYNEQFF. In nucleotides, the CDR3 is TGTGCCAGCAGTTTAAATAGGTCTCCCTACAATGAGCAGTTCTTC.

The table lists this clone with a few counts. DNA of the CDR3: TGTGCCAGCAGCTTGTCCACTAGCGGGAGGTGGAATGAGCAGTTCTTC. Its protein product is CASSLSTSGRWNEQFF. The gene calls are TRBV5-4 and TRBJ2-1; 12 bases match TRBD2. The CDR3 covers 16 residues. The V gene end was trimmed by 1 base and the J gene end by 7 bases; junction bases not matched to a gene: 6. Looked up from germline, CDR1 is SGHNT and CDR2 is YYREEE (reference sequence).

The V and J genes are TRBV28 and TRBJ1-2, with D hard to call. This CDR3 contains 15 residues. V was shortened by 2 bases and J by 5 bases, with 15 bases between the two germline ends. Germline V gene data show CDR1 as MDHEN and CDR2 as SYDVKM. The CDR3 DNA reads as TGTGCCAGCAGTTTAACCCGGGTTTGGGAATATGGCTACACCTTC. Amino acid sequence: CASSLTRVWEYGYTF.